This TCR beta chain originates from a study of breast tumors, draining lymph nodes, adjacent tissues. This clonotype was counted only a few times. From the multiplex PCR reads, TCRdb called clonotypes with MiXCR, one entry per CDR3 protein. The profile covers fewer than 85,000 distinct CDR3 sequences, with approximately 19% appearing a single time and around 2.5% taken by the ten largest. Axillary draining lymph nodes of breast cancer patients supplied the node samples. Germline CDR1 is GTSNPN and CDR2 is SVGIG (reference sequence). J gave up 12 bases and V 4 bases, and 4 bases lay outside the gene matches. This CDR3 has 11 amino acids.

The chain links TRBV30 to TRBJ2-1, with 9 bases that match TRBD1. Sequences were obtained from axillary lymph node tissue. This TCR was recovered from a female donor with breast cancer. Some clones in this sample may be carry-over from other donors' samples. The DNA of the CDR3 is TGTGCCTGGAAGACAGGGGGAACGCAGTTCTTC. It specifies CAWKTGGTQFF.